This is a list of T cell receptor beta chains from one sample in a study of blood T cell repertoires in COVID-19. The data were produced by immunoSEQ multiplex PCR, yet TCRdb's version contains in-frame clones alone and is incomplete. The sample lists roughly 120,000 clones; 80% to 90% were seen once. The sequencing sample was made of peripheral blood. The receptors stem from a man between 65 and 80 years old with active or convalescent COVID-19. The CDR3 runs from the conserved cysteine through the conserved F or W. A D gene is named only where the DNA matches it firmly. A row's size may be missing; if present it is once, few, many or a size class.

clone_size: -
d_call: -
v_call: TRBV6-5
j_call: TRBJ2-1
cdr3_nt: TGTGCCAGCTCATCCGATGGACTCACCAATGAGCAGTTCTTC
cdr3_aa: CASSSDGLTNEQFF

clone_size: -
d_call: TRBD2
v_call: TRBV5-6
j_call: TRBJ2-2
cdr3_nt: TGTGCCAGCAGCCCATTGACTAGCGTAAACACCGGGGAGCTGTTTTTT
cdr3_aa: CASSPLTSVNTGELFF

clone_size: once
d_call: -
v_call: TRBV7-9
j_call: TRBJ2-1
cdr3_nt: TGTGCCAGCAGCCTCTTCCCCGGGGATGAGCAGTTCTTC
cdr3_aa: CASSLFPGDEQFF

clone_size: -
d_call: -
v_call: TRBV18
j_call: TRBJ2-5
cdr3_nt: TGTGCCAGCTCCCGAAGCGGAGGACAAGAGACCCAGTACTTC
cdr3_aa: CASSRSGGQETQYF

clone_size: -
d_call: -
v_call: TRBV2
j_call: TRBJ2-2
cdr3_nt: TGTGCCAGCATAGAACAGGGCGCCGGGGAGCTGTTTTTT
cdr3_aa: CASIEQGAGELFF

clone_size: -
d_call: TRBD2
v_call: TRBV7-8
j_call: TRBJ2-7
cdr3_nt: TGTGCCAGCAGCTTAGGACTAGCGGGAGGTGGCGAGCAGTACTTC
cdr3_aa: CASSLGLAGGGEQYF

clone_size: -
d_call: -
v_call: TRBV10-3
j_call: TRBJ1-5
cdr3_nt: TGTGCCACCCCCAGGGGAGGCAATCAGCCCCAGCATTTT
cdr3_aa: CATPRGGNQPQHF

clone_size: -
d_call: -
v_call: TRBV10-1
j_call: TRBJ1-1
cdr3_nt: TGCGCCAGCCGGGGGGCCGGGGACACTGAAGCTTTCTTT
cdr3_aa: CASRGAGDTEAFF

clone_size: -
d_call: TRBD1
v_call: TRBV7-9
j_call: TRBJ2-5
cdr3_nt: TGTGCCAGCAGCTTCCGGGACAGGGTACGGGAGACCCAGTACTTC
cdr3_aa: CASSFRDRVRETQYF

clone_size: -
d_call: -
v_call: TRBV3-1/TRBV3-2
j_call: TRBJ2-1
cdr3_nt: TGTGCCAGCAGCCAAGCAGCGACCACTAATGAGCAGTTCTTC
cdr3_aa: CASSQAATTNEQFF

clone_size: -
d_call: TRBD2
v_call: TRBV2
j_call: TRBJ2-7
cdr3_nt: TGTGCCAGCGGGGGGGTAGGGTCCTACGAGCAGTACTTC
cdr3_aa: CASGGVGSYEQYF

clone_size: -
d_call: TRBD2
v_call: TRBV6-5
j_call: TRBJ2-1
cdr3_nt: TGTGCCAGCAGTCCCTGGCTAGCGGGATCCAATGAGCAGTTCTTC
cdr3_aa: CASSPWLAGSNEQFF

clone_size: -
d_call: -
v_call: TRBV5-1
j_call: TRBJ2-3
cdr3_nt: TGCGCCAGCAGCCTCAGCACAGATACGCAGTATTTT
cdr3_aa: CASSLSTDTQYF

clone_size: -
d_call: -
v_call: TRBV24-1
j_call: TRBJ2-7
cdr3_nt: TGTGCCACCGGGACTCTTCACTACGAGCAGTACTTC
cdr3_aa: CATGTLHYEQYF

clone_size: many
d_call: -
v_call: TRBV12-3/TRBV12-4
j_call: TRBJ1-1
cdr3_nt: TGTGCCAGCAGTACGACAGGGAACACTGAAGCTTTCTTT
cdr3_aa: CASSTTGNTEAFF

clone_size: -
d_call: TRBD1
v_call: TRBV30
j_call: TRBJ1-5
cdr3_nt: TGTGCCTGGATCCCGGGACAGCCTCTTATCTTCAATCAGCCCCAGCATTTT
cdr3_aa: CAWIPGQPLIFNQPQHF

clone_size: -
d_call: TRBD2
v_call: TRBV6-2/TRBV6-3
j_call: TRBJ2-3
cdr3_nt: TGTGCCAGCAGTAGCGGGGGGGGCACAGATACGCAGTATTTT
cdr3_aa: CASSSGGGTDTQYF

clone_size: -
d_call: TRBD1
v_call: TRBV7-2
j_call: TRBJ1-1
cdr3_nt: TGTGCCAGCAGCCCACAGGGGGTCCGGGACACTGAAGCTTTCTTT
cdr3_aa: CASSPQGVRDTEAFF

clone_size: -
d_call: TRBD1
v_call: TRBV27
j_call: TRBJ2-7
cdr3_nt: TGTGCCAGCAGTTTGAGCGGGACAGGGGTACTCGGAGAGCAGTACTTC
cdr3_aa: CASSLSGTGVLGEQYF

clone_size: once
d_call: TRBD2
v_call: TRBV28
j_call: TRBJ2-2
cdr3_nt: TGTGCCAGCAGTCCGGGACTAGCGGGAGGGCCGGCCGGGGAGCTGTTTTTT
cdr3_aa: CASSPGLAGGPAGELFF

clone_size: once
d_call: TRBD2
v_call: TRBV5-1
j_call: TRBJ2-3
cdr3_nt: TGCGCCAGCAGCCAGGGGACTAGCGGGAGCGCAGATACGCAGTATTTT
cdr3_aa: CASSQGTSGSADTQYF

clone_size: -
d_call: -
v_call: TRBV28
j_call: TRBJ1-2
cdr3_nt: TGTGCCAGCAGTTTATCCCCGGGGGGCTATGGCTACACCTTC
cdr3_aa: CASSLSPGGYGYTF

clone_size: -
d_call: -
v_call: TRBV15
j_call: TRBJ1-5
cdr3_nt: TGTGCCACCAGCAGAGATCAAAGGGGTCAGCCCCAGCATTTT
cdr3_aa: CATSRDQRGQPQHF

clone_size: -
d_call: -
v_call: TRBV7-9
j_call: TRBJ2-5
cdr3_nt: TGTGCCAGCAGCCAAACAGGGTCTACCCAAGAGACCCAGTACTTC
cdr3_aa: CASSQTGSTQETQYF

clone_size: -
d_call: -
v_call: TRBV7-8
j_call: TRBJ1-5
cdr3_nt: TGTGCCAGCAGCTTAGCGCTGACGGAGAATCAGCCCCAGCATTTT
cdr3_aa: CASSLALTENQPQHF

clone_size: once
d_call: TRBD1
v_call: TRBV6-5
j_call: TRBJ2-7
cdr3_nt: TGTGCCAGCAGGCGGGGACAGGAATACGAGCAGTACTTC
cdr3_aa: CASRRGQEYEQYF

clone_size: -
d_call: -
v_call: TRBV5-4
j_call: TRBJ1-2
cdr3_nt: TGTGCCAGCAGCTTGGAGGAGAACTATGGCTACACCTTC
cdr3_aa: CASSLEENYGYTF

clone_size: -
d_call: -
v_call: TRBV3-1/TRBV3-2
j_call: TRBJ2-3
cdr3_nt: TGTGCCAGCAGCCTCGGACAGTCAGATACGCAGTATTTT
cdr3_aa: CASSLGQSDTQYF